This note documents a single T cell receptor beta chain sequence. Its antigen is as yet unknown. The data belong to a study of cytomegalovirus exposure and HLA in healthy donors. Study-level points and caveats: Through in vitro validation, three CMV-associated chains were shown to be specific for CMV antigens. Some V segments could not be told apart, so they were left out, TRBV6-2 and TRBV6-3 among them. Across all donors, roughly uniform sequencing depth was an assumption of the presence/absence analyses. HLA allele associations emerged for 15,000 to 20,000 TCR beta sequences in a later analysis, at 0.05 false discovery rate.

Germline CDR1 and CDR2: LNHDA and SQIVND (reference sequence). V gave up 4 bases and J gave up 6 bases; unmatched junction bases: 4. CDR3 length: 15 amino acids. PCR was performed using 60 Vbeta and 13 Jbeta primers. The protocol was immunoSEQ multiplex PCR, while the TCRdb copy is restricted to in-frame clones and leaves out a portion. The sample holds about 160,000 clones, 65% to 80% seen once. This TCR was recovered from a man aged 40-49 years in good health and CMV-seronegative. The V and J genes are TRBV19 and TRBJ1-5, with 12 nucleotides matching TRBD1. Material for sequencing was PBMCs. The CDR3 DNA sequence: TGTGCCAGTAGTACCGGGACAGGGGGCAGTCAGCCCCAGCATTTT. This sequence encodes CASSTGTGGSQPQHF.